The T cell receptor beta chain described here comes from a study of cytomegalovirus exposure and HLA in healthy donors. Study-wide results and limits: There were 160 or so TCR beta chains listed as cytomegalovirus-associated. In vitro, a few CMV-associated chains proved specific for CMV antigens. Diagnosis of cytomegalovirus status made by the classifier reportedly showed high specificity and sensitivity.

The length of the CDR3 is 14 residues. Between the trimmed V and J ends, which lost 4 bases and 2 bases, there was a span of 12 bases. Germline V gene lookup returns CDR1 WSHSY and CDR2 SAAADI. Some clones are missing from TCRdb's copy, which holds only in-frame ones; the method was immunoSEQ multiplex PCR. The sample contains 250,000 to 300,000 clones, roughly 89% of which appear only once. In the case of this clone: The antigen is unknown.

The sequence came from a woman under 30 in good health and CMV-seronegative. Sequencing was carried out using PBMCs. The J gene is TRBJ2-7, the V gene TRBV10-2; a weak D match, TRBD1 (5 bases). This chain's CDR3 is CASSVAGLTYEQYV. The CDR3 DNA follows: TGCGCCAGCAGTGTAGCAGGGCTGACCTACGAGCAGTACGTC.